A selection of T cell receptor beta chains follows, all from one sample in a study of monozygotic twins with inflammatory bowel disease. No DNA is given; TCRdb re-called the 5' RACE reads and lists each CDR3 protein once. This specimen shows 150,000 to 200,000 distinct CDR3 sequences; the ten leading clones hold 2.5% to 3%. The specimen sequenced was blood. These TCRs come from a human donor with ulcerative colitis or Crohn's disease, or a healthy co-twin of an affected twin (not recorded which). Each CDR3 is given with its conserved first and last residue.

j_call v_call cdr3_aa
TRBJ2-5 TRBV5-1 CASSSFFREGETQYF
TRBJ2-2 TRBV29-1 CSALGGPVTGELFF
TRBJ1-5 TRBV3-1 CASSQGSGGGQHF
TRBJ2-2 TRBV5-8 CASSFHRGTGELFF
TRBJ1-2 TRBV7-8 CASSSQGLSGYTF
TRBJ2-2 TRBV7-2 CASSLGRGLTGELFF
TRBJ2-7 TRBV5-4 CASSLAKGAQQYF
TRBJ2-1 TRBV28 CASSKGLAGYNEQFF
TRBJ2-5 TRBV20-1 CSVKGIETQYF
TRBJ1-5 TRBV19 CASSMPGVSNQPQHF
TRBJ2-1 TRBV27 CASRPSGLYNEQFF
TRBJ2-3 TRBV5-6 CASSPRVTGYFMDTQYF
TRBJ1-5 TRBV6-1 CASSFNRSNQPQHF
TRBJ2-7 TRBV28 CASSLAGNEQYF
TRBJ2-2 TRBV14 CASSQVQAGELFF
TRBJ2-7 TRBV6-2/TRBV6-3 CASEGSGPYEQYF
TRBJ1-5 TRBV6-2/TRBV6-3 CASRYRGEQPQHF
TRBJ1-6 TRBV3-1 CASSRVGGSPLHF
TRBJ2-1 TRBV7-9 CASSFELSGRPYNEQFF
TRBJ2-1 TRBV6-5 CASSSGLAGVHNEQFF
TRBJ1-2 TRBV5-8 CASSLVPGTVGWNYGYTF
TRBJ1-2 TRBV5-1 CASSFLTRGKDGYTF
TRBJ2-7 TRBV27 CASSLAAGLGYEQYF
TRBJ2-5 TRBV28 CASSLLGQGKTQYF
TRBJ2-2 TRBV28 CASRFSGRDTGELFF
TRBJ1-1 TRBV29-1 CSVERSPGTGSEAFF
TRBJ2-5 TRBV4-2 CASSRGGGTMRETQYF
TRBJ1-5 TRBV7-2 CASSLAMSDQPQHF
TRBJ2-1 TRBV10-3 CAISEASGSFYNEQFF
TRBJ2-4 TRBV20-1 CSARDSQGSKNIQYF
TRBJ2-1 TRBV20-1 CSARDAWRTHNEQFF
TRBJ2-1 TRBV30 CAWSLSASGSLHEQFF
TRBJ2-3 TRBV27 CASSHTDTQYF
TRBJ1-6 TRBV5-1 CASSLGEALTSSPLHF
TRBJ2-1 TRBV7-3 CASTYVGGSLNEQFF
TRBJ1-1 TRBV14 CASSQGRGLSTEAFF
TRBJ2-1 TRBV11-2 CASSFWGLAEGGYNEQFF
TRBJ1-2 TRBV3-1 CASSQARGDYGYTF
TRBJ2-4 TRBV20-1 CSARDDLAKNIQYF
TRBJ2-2 TRBV6-2/TRBV6-3 CANSALLNTGELFF
TRBJ2-3 TRBV6-5 CASSYGLADLDTQYF
TRBJ2-3 TRBV5-4 CASSSRLSTDTQYF
TRBJ2-7 TRBV6-5 CASSYLLTSGRDEQYF
TRBJ2-7 TRBV6-2/TRBV6-3 CASSYTSGSSYEQYF
TRBJ2-1 TRBV19 CASSVDGSSYNEQFF
TRBJ1-6 TRBV20-1 CSARPTGTSNSPLHF
TRBJ2-1 TRBV20-1 CSATFTNRGRRGNEQFF
TRBJ1-4 TRBV6-1 CASRDRGLTNEKLFF
TRBJ2-1 TRBV9 CASSVVTTGYNEQFF
TRBJ1-1 TRBV11-2 CASSLVGNIYTEAFF
TRBJ2-7 TRBV18 CASSPSRAGSYEQYF
TRBJ2-3 TRBV29-1 CSVEGAAVQNF
TRBJ2-2 TRBV20-1 CSASGRAFTGELFF
TRBJ2-7 TRBV28 CASSRTAKEYGEQYF
TRBJ1-2 TRBV7-9 CASSLAGVNYGYTF
TRBJ2-4 TRBV5-1 CASSLAGRTLSIQYF
TRBJ1-1 TRBV12-3/TRBV12-4 CASRTGGMNTEAFF
TRBJ1-2 TRBV5-1 CASSLSATGTSGYTF
TRBJ2-1 TRBV7-2 CASSLQGGPYNEQFF
TRBJ2-3 TRBV7-3 CASSRTGLAAPTDTQYF